The next 6 T cell receptor beta chains were all read from a single sample in a study of blood T cell repertoires in COVID-19. Only in-frame clones appear in the TCRdb table, and some are missing; sequencing was by immunoSEQ multiplex PCR. This table has 380,000 or so clones, 81% appearing once. The sequencing input was peripheral blood. Receptor source: a human donor with acute or convalescent COVID-19. The donor label of this sample is uncertain.

The chain uses TRBV19 and TRBJ1-1, with D tentatively TRBD1 (5 bases). The CDR3 loop spans 20 amino acids. Trimming stripped 7 bases from V and 0 bases from J, with 30 bases between. Germline V gene lookup returns CDR1 LNHDA and CDR2 SQIVND (reference sequence). CDR3 bases: TGTGCCAGTACCGCAGGGAATTCCAATCGGGGACTGACGTTGAACACTGAAGCTTTCTTT. It codes for CASTAGNSNRGLTLNTEAFF.

Of note for this clone: This sample includes further DNA sequences coding for the same CDR3. The chain combines TRBV20-1 with TRBJ1-1; 9 bases are shared with TRBD1. CDR1 is DFQATT and CDR2 is SNEGSKA in the germline V gene (reference sequence). V dropped 3 bases and J dropped 1; count of bases not matched to a gene: 3. The CDR3 is 14 amino acids. The CDR3 protein is CSASPGQGNTEAFF. The CDR3 DNA reads TGCAGTGCTAGTCCGGGACAGGGGAACACTGAAGCTTTCTTT.

This chain connects TRBV19 to TRBJ1-2, with a possible D match to TRBD1 (5 bases). This CDR3 is built from 13 residues. The ends were cut back, 4 bases at V and 6 bases at J, with 12 bases in the middle. Germline V CDR1 and CDR2: LNHDA, SQIVND (reference sequence). The CDR3 is CASSTRQIHGYTF. Here the CDR3 DNA reads TGTGCCAGTAGTACCCGACAGATACATGGCTACACCTTC. Combining the CDR3 with reference TRBV19 and TRBJ1-2 gives the whole variable domain DGGITQSPKYLFRKEGQNVTLSCEQNLNHDAMYWYRQDPGQGLRLIYYSQIVNDFQKGDIAEGYSVSREKKESFPLTVTSAQKNPTAFYLCASSTRQIHGYTFGSGTRLTVV.

The chain combines TRBV6-5 with TRBJ2-1; 7 bases align to TRBD2. From germline, CDR1 is MNHEY and CDR2 SVGAGI. Trimming at V came to 6 bases and at J to 14 bases, leaving 10 bases not matched to a gene. The CDR3 length is 12 residues. The CDR3 loop reads CASREGFGGKFF. As DNA, the CDR3 is TGTGCCAGCAGGGAGGGCTTCGGGGGGAAGTTCTTC.

The rearrangement joins TRBV11-2 to TRBJ2-7, with 9 nucleotides matching TRBD1. Germline V CDR1 and CDR2: SGHAT, FQNNGV. This CDR3 contains 14 residues. Trimming took 6 bases from V and 7 from J; bases not matched to a gene: 10. CDR3 amino acids: CASRRDRDFGEQYF. CDR3 nucleotides: TGTGCCAGCAGGCGGGACAGGGACTTCGGAGAGCAGTACTTC.

V gene TRBV25-1 combines with J gene TRBJ1-1; D remains ambiguous. The CDR3 is made up of 15 amino acids. V dropped 0 bases and J dropped 2 bases, with 10 bases sitting between them. CDR1 is MGHDK, CDR2 SYGVNS, per germline. CDR3 sequence (DNA): TGTGCCAGCAGTGAATATCCGGACTCTAACACTGAAGCTTTCTTT. It yields the protein CASSEYPDSNTEAFF.